This T cell receptor beta chain was retrieved from a study of spatial heterogeneity in lung cancer. Study as a whole: After resection, follow-up PBMC samples were sequenced when available, at a median of about 24 months later. A unique TCR and UMI combination showed up more than ten times in raw reads, on average. Study-wide results and caveats: Blood showed ubiquitous tumor TCRs more often at resection than at routine follow-up.

This clonotype was seen only a few times. What it binds is unknown. Losses at the gene ends were 6 bases for V and 1 base for J; bases not matched to a gene: 5. The CDR3 consists of 14 residues. Germline V gene data show CDR1 as SNHLY and CDR2 as FYNNEI. A unique molecular identifier was carried by every single TCR cDNA molecule. TCRdb independently ran MiXCR on the 5' RACE reads; one entry per CDR3 protein. Here the sample spans more than 95,000 distinct CDR3 sequences, less than 15% being singletons. Time point of the sample: blood at routine non-recurrence follow-up after resection. The study sequenced unsorted whole RNA from tumor, nontumor lung or frozen PBMC.

The receptor was isolated from a male donor with early-stage non-small cell lung cancer. Source: PBMCs, taken at follow-up. The J gene is TRBJ1-1, the V gene TRBV2; 7 positions match TRBD1. CDR3 residues: CASRYGQANTEAFF. The CDR3 DNA reads TGTGCCAGCAGATACGGACAGGCGAACACTGAAGCTTTCTTT.